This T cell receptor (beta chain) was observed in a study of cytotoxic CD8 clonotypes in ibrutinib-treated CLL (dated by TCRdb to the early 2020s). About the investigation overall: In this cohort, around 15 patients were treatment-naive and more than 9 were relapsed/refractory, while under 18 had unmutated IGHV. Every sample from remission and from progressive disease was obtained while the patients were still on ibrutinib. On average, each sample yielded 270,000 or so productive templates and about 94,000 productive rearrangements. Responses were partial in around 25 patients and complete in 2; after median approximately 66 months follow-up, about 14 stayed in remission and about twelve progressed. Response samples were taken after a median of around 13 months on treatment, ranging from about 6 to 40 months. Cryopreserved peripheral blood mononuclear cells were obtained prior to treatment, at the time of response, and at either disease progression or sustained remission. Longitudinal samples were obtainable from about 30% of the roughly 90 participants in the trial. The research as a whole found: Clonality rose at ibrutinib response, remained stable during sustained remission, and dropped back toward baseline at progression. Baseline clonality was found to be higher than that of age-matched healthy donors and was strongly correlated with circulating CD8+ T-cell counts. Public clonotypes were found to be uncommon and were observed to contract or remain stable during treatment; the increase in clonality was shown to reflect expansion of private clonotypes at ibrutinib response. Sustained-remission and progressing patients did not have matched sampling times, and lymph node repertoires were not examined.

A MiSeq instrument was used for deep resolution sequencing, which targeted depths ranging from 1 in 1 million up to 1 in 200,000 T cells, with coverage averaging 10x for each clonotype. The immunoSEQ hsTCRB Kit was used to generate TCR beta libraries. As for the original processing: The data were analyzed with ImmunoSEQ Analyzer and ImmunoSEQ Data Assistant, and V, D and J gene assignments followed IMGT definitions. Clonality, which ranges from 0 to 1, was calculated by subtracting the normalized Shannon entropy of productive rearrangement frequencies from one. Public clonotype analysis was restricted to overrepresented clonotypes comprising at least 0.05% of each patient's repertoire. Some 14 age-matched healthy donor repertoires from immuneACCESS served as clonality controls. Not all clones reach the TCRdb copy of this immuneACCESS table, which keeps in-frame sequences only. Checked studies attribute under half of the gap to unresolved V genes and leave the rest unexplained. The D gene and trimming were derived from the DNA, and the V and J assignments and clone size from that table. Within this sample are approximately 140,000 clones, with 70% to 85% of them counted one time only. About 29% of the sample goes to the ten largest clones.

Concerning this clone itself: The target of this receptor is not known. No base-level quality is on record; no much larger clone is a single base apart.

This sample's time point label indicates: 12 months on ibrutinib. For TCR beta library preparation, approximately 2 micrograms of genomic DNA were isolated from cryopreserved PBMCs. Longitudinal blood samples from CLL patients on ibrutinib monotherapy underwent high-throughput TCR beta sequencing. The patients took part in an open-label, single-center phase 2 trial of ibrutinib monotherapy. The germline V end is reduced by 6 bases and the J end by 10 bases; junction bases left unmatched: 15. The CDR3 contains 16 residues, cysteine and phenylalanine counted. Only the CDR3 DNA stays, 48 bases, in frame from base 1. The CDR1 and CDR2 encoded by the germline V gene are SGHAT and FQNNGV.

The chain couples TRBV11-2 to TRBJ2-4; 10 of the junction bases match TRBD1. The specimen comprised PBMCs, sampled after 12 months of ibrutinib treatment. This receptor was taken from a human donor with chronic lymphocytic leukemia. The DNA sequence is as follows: TGTGCCAGCAGTCCTGATCCGGGACAGGGGTTCGGGATTCAGTACTTC. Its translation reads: CASSPDPGQGFGIQYF.